This section outlines one T cell receptor beta chain sequence together with its context. The antigen is not known. These data are taken from a study of T cell responses to AZD1222 COVID-19 vaccine. Study results and caveats: The donors showed a predominance of white British ancestry and of females, with possible underestimation of clonal diversity. None of the repertoires were sampled until the peak T cell response had passed. Spike-wide coverage was observed for vaccine-associated CD4 TCRs, with dominant responses at 160-218 and 743-854. Following two doses of AZD1222, Spike-specific TCR breadth and depth rose.

Germline CDR1 SGHTA, CDR2 FQGNSA. CDR3 size: 17 residues. J gave up 1 base and V 5 bases, and 10 bases lay outside the gene matches. The protocol was immunoSEQ multiplex PCR, while the TCRdb copy is restricted to in-frame clones and leaves out a portion. The table has about 81,000 clones, approximately 90% seen once. The sequencing used peripheral blood, collected 28 days after the second AZD1222 dose. The TCR was taken from an adult who received the AZD1222 COVID-19 vaccine. The V gene is TRBV7-2, the J gene TRBJ2-3, with 9 bases that match TRBD2. DNA for the CDR3: TGTGCCAGCAGCATAACGGGCGGGGGGGGCCGCACAGATACGCAGTATTTT. This gives the protein CASSITGGGGRTDTQYF.